This TCR beta chain came from a study of human T cells and chemical hapten exposure. TCRdb re-derived calls from the RACE reads in MiXCR, one entry per CDR3 protein. The sample records around 150,000 distinct CDR3 sequences, 28% being singletons. This clonotype was counted many times. Time point indicated: patch test 3, about 24 weeks after DPC sensitization. Described treatment: therapeutic diphenylcyclopropenone sensitization with weekly scalp DPC. Looked up from germline, CDR1 is SGHTA and CDR2 is FQGNSA. Trimming left V 5 bases short and J 0 bases short, with 10 bases between. This CDR3 comprises 15 residues.

The chain recombines TRBV7-2 with TRBJ1-4; D is uncertain. The sample was whole blood, taken in connection with sensitization to the hapten diphenylcyclopropenone (DPC). The clonotype comes from a woman aged 18-29 years with alopecia areata. Some clones in this sample may be carry-over from other donors' samples. CDR3 protein: CASSPSPATNEKLFF. The CDR3, as DNA: TGTGCCAGCAGCCCGAGTCCCGCAACTAATGAAAAACTGTTTTTT. Supplemented by reference TRBV7-2 and TRBJ1-4, the full variable domain reads GAGVSQSPSNKVTEKGKDVELRCDPISGHTALYWYRQSLGQGLEFLIYFQGNSAPDKSGLPSDRFSAERTGGSVSTLTIQRTQQEDSAVYLCASSPSPATNEKLFFGSGTQLSVL.